This TCR beta chain was sequenced for a study of T cell repertoires in cytomegalovirus infection. TCRdb passed the reads through MiXCR, listing each CDR3 protein once. The sample gives around 310,000 distinct CDR3 sequences, about 29% of which show up once; 20% is in the top ten. This clonotype was observed a handful of times. Its cognate antigen is unknown. The germline V gene encodes CDR1 WSHSY and CDR2 SAAADI. Unmatched junction bases numbered 7, after V lost 3 bases and J lost 3 bases. CDR3 length: 15 amino acids. The V and J genes are TRBV10-2 and TRBJ1-2; TRBD1 aligns across 7 bases. The TCR sequence derives from a human donor in good health (CMV status not recorded). Some clones in this sample may be carry-over from other donors' samples. The specimen comprised cultured PBMCs, sampled from culture after CMV antigen stimulation. DNA for the CDR3: TGCGCCAGCAGTGACGGGACAGCGAATCACTATGGCTACACCTTC. Protein sequence: CASSDGTANHYGYTF.